Listed below are T cell receptor beta chains from one sample, sequenced in a study of shared T cell receptors in the human thymus. Data came from immunoSEQ multiplex PCR; TCRdb stores just in-frame clones and leaves some out. The sample holds hundreds of thousands of clones, approximately 90% seen once. These data are also associated with another study on human thymus T cells.

Sample: thymocytes. These receptors came from a boy younger than two with a congenital heart defect. Both conserved end residues are part of each CDR3. A D gene is named only where the DNA matches it firmly.

J gene: TRBJ1-2
D gene: .
V gene: TRBV5-7
CDR3 DNA: TGTGCCAGCAGCCTGAGGCTGGTTAACTATGGCTACACCTTC
CDR3 protein: CASSLRLVNYGYTF

J gene: TRBJ2-2
D gene: TRBD1
V gene: TRBV4-2
CDR3 DNA: TGTGCCAGCAGCCCCGGGACAGGGTCCGACACCGGGGAGCTGTTTTTT
CDR3 protein: CASSPGTGSDTGELFF

J gene: TRBJ1-1
D gene: .
V gene: TRBV5-6
CDR3 DNA: TGTGCCAGCAGCTTTCCTGGGGGGGCTGAAGCTTTCTTT
CDR3 protein: CASSFPGGAEAFF

J gene: TRBJ2-3
D gene: .
V gene: TRBV29-1
CDR3 DNA: TGCAGCGTTCTACCTCGCACAGATACGCAGTATTTT
CDR3 protein: CSVLPRTDTQYF

J gene: TRBJ2-7
D gene: TRBD2
V gene: TRBV11-1
CDR3 DNA: TGTGCCAGCAGCCCGTCTAGTACTAGCGGAACCTACGAGCAGTACTTC
CDR3 protein: CASSPSSTSGTYEQYF

J gene: TRBJ2-3
D gene: .
V gene: TRBV12-5
CDR3 DNA: TGTGCTAGTGGTTTGGCAAACAACTTCGAGCGGTTTAGCACAGATACGCAGTATTTT
CDR3 protein: CASGLANNFERFSTDTQYF

J gene: TRBJ2-7
D gene: .
V gene: TRBV5-1
CDR3 DNA: TGCGCCAGCAGCTTTGGGCTCGAGCAGTACTTC
CDR3 protein: CASSFGLEQYF

J gene: TRBJ1-1
D gene: TRBD1
V gene: TRBV5-1
CDR3 DNA: TGCGCCAGCAGCTTGGACAGGGGCCCCATCCCGAACACTGAAGCTTTCTTT
CDR3 protein: CASSLDRGPIPNTEAFF

J gene: TRBJ2-7
D gene: TRBD1
V gene: TRBV29-1
CDR3 DNA: TGCAGCGTTAAGAATTCAGGGGGCCCAACCTACGAGCAGTACTTC
CDR3 protein: CSVKNSGGPTYEQYF

J gene: TRBJ2-1
D gene: TRBD2
V gene: TRBV14
CDR3 DNA: TGTGCCAGCAGCCAAGCTACTTCCAGCGGGGGGACCGATGGGGAGCAGTTCTTC
CDR3 protein: CASSQATSSGGTDGEQFF

J gene: TRBJ1-2
D gene: TRBD1
V gene: TRBV5-1
CDR3 DNA: TGCGCCAGCTCCTCACAGGGGGCAACTAACTATGGCTACACCTTC
CDR3 protein: CASSSQGATNYGYTF

J gene: TRBJ2-4
D gene: .
V gene: TRBV5-8
CDR3 DNA: TGTGCCAGCAGCCCTTTTCCCCTAAGTCAGTACTTC
CDR3 protein: CASSPFPLSQYF

J gene: TRBJ2-7
D gene: .
V gene: TRBV7-2
CDR3 DNA: TGTGCCAGCAGCCCGAACCTCGCGGGGGAGCAGTACTTC
CDR3 protein: CASSPNLAGEQYF

J gene: TRBJ2-7
D gene: TRBD2
V gene: TRBV7-8
CDR3 DNA: TGTGCCAGCAGCCCCCCGGCCAGGTCTAGCGGAAGCTACGAGCAGTACTTC
CDR3 protein: CASSPPARSSGSYEQYF